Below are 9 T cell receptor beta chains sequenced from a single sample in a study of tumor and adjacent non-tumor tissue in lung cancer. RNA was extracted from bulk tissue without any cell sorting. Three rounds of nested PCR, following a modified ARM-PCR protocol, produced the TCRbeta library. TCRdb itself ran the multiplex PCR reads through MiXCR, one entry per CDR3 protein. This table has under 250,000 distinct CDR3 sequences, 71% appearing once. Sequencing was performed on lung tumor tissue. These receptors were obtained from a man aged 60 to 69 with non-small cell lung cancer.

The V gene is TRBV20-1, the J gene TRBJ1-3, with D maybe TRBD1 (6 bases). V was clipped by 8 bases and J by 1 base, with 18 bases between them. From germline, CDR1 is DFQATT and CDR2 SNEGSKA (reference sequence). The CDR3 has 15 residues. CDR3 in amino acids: CSTAPGESSGNTIYF. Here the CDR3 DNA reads TGCAGTACTGCTCCAGGGGAGAGTTCTGGAAACACCATATATTTT.

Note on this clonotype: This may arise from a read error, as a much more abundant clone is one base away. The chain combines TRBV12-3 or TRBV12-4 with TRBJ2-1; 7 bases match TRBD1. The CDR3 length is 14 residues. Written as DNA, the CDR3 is TGTGCCAGCCGTTTGAACAGGGGAGCGAATGAGCAGTTCTTC. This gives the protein CASRLNRGANEQFF.

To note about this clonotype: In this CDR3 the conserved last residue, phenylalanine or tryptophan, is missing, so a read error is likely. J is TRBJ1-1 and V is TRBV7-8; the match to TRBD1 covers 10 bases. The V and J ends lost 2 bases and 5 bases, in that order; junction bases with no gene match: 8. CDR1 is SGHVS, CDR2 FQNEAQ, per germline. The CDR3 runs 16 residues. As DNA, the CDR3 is TGTGCCAGCAGCTTATTGGGTGGGACAGGGGTAACTGAAGCTTTCTCT. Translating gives CASSLLGGTGVTEAFS.

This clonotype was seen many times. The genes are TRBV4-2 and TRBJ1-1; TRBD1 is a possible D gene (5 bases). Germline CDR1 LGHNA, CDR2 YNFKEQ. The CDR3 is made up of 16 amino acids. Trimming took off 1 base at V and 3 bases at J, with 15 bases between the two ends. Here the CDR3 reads CASSQVSQGGDTEAFF. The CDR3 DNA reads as TGTGCCAGCAGCCAAGTTAGTCAGGGAGGGGACACTGAAGCTTTCTTT.

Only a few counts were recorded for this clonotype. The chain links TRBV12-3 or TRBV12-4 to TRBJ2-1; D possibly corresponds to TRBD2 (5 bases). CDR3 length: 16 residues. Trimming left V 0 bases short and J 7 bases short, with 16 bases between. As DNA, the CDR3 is TGTGCCAGCAGTTTAGCGTGGGGATACCCGGGGAATGAGCAGTTCTTC. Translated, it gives CASSLAWGYPGNEQFF.

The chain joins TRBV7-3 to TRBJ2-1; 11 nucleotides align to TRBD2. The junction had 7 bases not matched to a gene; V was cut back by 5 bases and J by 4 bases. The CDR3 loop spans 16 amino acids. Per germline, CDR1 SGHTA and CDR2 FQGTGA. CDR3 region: CASSQKGLAVYNEQFF. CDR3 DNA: TGTGCCAGCAGCCAAAAGGGACTAGCGGTATACAATGAGCAGTTCTTC. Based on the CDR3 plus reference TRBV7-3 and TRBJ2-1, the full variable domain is GAGVSQTPSNKVTEKGKYVELRCDPISGHTALYWYRQSLGQGPEFLIYFQGTGAADDSGLPNDRFFAVRPEGSVSTLKIQRTERGDSAVYLCASSQKGLAVYNEQFFGPGTRLTVL.

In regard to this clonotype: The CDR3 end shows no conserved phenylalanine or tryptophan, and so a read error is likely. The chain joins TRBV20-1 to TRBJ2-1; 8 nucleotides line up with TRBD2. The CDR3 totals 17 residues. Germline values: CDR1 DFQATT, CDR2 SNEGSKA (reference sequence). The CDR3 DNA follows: TGCATTGCTCAGATAAGGCCGAGCGGGGGAACCATGGGTGAGCAGTTCTAC. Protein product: CIAQIRPSGGTMGEQFY.

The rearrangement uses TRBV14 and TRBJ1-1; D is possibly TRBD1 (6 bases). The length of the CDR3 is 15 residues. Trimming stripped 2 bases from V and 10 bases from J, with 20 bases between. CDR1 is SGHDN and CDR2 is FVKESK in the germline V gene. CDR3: CASSQFLGTSDGAFF. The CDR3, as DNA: TGTGCCAGCAGCCAATTTCTCGGGACATCCGATGGAGCTTTCTTT.

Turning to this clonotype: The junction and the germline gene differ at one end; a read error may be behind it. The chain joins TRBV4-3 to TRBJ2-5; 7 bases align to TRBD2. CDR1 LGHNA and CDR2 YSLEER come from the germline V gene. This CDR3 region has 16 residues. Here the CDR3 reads CVSSQVGAGTQETQYF. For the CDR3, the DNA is TGCGTCAGCAGCCAAGTCGGAGCGGGGACGCAAGAGACCCAGTACTTC.